Below are 4 T cell receptor beta chains sequenced from a single sample in a study of cytomegalovirus exposure and HLA in healthy donors. The study ran its PCR with 60 Vbeta and 13 Jbeta primers. This table comes from immunoSEQ multiplex PCR, and its TCRdb copy is limited to in-frame clones, with some not included. The sample yields some 120,000 clones, 55% to 75% seen once. The sample taken for sequencing was PBMCs. Source of these receptors: a man aged 25-45 years in good health and CMV-seropositive.

This clone appeared a single time. V is TRBV5-4 and J is TRBJ2-3; 7 nucleotides agree with TRBD2. V dropped 2 bases and J dropped 0; count of bases not matched to a gene: 3. The CDR3 length is 15 residues. Per germline, CDR1 SGHNT and CDR2 YYREEE (reference sequence). The CDR3 reads CASSFRGGSTDTQYF. DNA for the CDR3: TGTGCCAGCAGCTTCCGCGGGGGAAGCACAGATACGCAGTATTTT.

The V and J genes are TRBV2 and TRBJ1-5; 10 nucleotides line up with TRBD1. The V segment lost 6 bases and the J segment 6 bases; nucleotides outside the gene matches: 8. This CDR3 has 15 residues. Germline V gene sequence: CDR1 SNHLY, CDR2 FYNNEI. CDR3 loop: CASSFDRGRSQPQHF. The DNA for the CDR3 is TGTGCCAGCAGCTTCGACAGGGGGCGCAGTCAGCCCCAGCATTTT.

The gene calls are TRBV28 and TRBJ2-7; perhaps TRBD1 as D (6 bases). The CDR3 runs 14 residues. V lost 6 bases, J lost 4 bases, and 16 bases lay in between. CDR1 and CDR2 from the germline V gene are MDHEN and SYDVKM. CDR3 protein: CASSPGQGWYEQYF. CDR3 sequence (DNA): TGTGCCAGCAGCCCCGGGCAGGGGTGGTACGAGCAGTACTTC.

This clone has only a few counts. V usage is TRBV10-2 and J usage is TRBJ1-5; 11 nucleotides align to TRBD1. V lost 2 bases, J lost 8 bases, and 5 bases stayed unmatched. The germline CDR1 and CDR2 sequences are WSHSY and SAAADI. The CDR3 has 15 amino acids. CDR3 sequence reads: CASSERTGGIKPQHF. Here the CDR3 DNA reads TGCGCCAGCAGTGAGCGGACAGGGGGCATTAAGCCCCAGCATTTT.